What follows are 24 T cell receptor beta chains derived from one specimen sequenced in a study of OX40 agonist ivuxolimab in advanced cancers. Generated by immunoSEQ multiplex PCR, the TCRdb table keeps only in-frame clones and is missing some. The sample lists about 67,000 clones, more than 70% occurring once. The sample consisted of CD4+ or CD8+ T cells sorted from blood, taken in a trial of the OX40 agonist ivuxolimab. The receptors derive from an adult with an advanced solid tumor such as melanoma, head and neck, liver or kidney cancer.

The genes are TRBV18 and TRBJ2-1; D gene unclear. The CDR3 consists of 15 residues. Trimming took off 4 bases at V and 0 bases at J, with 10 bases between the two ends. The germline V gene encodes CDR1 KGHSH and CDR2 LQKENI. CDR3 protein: CASSQEITSYNEQFF. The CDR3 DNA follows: TGTGCCAGCTCACAAGAAATCACCTCCTACAATGAGCAGTTCTTC.

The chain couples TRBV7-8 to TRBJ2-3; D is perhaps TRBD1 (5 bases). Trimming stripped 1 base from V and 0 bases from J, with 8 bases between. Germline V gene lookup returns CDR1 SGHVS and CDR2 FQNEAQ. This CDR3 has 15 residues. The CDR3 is CASSLGQFSTDTQYF. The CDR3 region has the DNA TGTGCCAGCAGCTTAGGACAGTTTAGCACAGATACGCAGTATTTT.

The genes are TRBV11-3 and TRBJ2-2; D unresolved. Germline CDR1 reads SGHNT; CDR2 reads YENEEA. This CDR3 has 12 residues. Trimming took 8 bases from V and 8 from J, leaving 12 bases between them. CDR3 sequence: CASGYVQGELFF. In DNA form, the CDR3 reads TGTGCCAGCGGCTATGTTCAGGGGGAGCTGTTTTTT.

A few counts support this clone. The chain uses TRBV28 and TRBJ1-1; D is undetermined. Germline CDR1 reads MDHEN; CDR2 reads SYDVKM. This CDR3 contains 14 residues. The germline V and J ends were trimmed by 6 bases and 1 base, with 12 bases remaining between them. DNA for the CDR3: TGTGCCAGCAGGTATTGGGGTGGGAACACTGAAGCTTTCTTT. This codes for CASRYWGGNTEAFF.

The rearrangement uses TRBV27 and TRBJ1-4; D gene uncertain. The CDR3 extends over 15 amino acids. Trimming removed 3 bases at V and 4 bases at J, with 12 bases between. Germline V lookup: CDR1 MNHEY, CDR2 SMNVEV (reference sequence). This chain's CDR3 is CASSFKRANNEKLFF. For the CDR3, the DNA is TGTGCCAGCAGTTTCAAAAGGGCCAATAATGAAAAACTGTTTTTT.

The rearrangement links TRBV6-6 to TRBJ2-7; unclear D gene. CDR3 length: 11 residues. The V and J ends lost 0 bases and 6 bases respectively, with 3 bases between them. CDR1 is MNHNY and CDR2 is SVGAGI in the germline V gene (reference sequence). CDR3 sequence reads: CASSYSGEQYF. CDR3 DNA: TGTGCCAGCAGTTACTCAGGCGAGCAGTACTTC.

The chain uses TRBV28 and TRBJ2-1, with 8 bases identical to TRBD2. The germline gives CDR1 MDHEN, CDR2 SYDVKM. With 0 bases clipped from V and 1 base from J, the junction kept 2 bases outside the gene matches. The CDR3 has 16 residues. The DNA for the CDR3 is TGTGCCAGCAGTTTATGGGCTAGCGGGTCCTACAATGAGCAGTTCTTC. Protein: CASSLWASGSYNEQFF. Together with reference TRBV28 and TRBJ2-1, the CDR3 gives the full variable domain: DVKVTQSSRYLVKRTGEKVFLECVQDMDHENMFWYRQDPGLGLRLIYFSYDVKMKEKGDIPEGYSVSREKKERFSLILESASTNQTSMYLCASSLWASGSYNEQFFGPGTRLTVL.

This CDR3 is CASGLQTLGNSNQPQHF. The CDR3 DNA sequence: TGTGCTAGTGGTTTGCAAACCCTCGGGAATAGCAATCAGCCCCAGCATTTT. The chain uses TRBV12-5 and TRBJ1-5; no clear D. The CDR3 covers 17 residues. Germline CDR1 reads LGHNT; CDR2 reads FRNRAP. Trimming pared 2 bases from V and 0 bases from J, leaving 14 bases between.

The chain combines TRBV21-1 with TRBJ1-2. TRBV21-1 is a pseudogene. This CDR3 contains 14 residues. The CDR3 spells CASSKDRSVGGYTF. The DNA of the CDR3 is TGTGCCAGCAGCAAAGACAGAAGTGTCGGGGGCTACACCTTC.

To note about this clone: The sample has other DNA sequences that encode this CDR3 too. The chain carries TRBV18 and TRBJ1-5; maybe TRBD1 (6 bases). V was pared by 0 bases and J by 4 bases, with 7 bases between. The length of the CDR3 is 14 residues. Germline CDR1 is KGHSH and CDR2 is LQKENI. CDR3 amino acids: CASSPPGGNQPQHF. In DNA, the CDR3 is TGTGCCAGCTCACCACCAGGGGGGAATCAGCCCCAGCATTTT.

CDR3 nucleotide sequence: TGTGCCAGCAGTTACCGTGCCCCAGCGAACACTGAAGCTTTCTTT. It translates to CASSYRAPANTEAFF. The V gene is TRBV6-6, the J gene TRBJ1-1; D remains unclear. Trimming removed 2 bases at V and 1 base at J, with 11 bases between. The CDR3 length is 15 residues. Per the germline V gene, CDR1 is MNHNY and CDR2 is SVGAGI (reference sequence).

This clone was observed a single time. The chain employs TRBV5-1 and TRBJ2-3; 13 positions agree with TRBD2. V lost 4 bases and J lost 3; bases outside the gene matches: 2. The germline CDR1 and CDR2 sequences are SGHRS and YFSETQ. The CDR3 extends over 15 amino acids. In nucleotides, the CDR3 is TGCGCCAGCAGCCGGACTAGCGGGAGAACAGATACGCAGTATTTT. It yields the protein CASSRTSGRTDTQYF.

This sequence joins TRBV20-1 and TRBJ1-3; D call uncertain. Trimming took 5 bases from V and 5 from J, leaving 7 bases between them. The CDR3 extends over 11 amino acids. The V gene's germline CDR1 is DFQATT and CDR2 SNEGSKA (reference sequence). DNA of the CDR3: TGCAGTGCTCACATACGAAACACCATATATTTT. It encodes CSAHIRNTIYF.

CDR3 loop: CAISEPDRGNEAFF. CDR3 coding DNA: TGTGCCATCAGTGAGCCAGACAGGGGGAATGAAGCTTTCTTT. The chain uses TRBV10-3 and TRBJ1-1, with 9 bases that match TRBD1. Per germline, CDR1 ENHRY and CDR2 SYGVKD. The CDR3 extends over 14 amino acids. V shed 2 bases, J shed 7 bases, and the junction held 5 bases outside the gene matches.

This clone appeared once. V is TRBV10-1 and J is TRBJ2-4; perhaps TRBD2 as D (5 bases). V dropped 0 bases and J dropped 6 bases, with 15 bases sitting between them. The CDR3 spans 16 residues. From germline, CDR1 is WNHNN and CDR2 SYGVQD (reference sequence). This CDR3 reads CASSESKAGGGNIQYF. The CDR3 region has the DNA TGCGCCAGCAGTGAGTCGAAGGCCGGAGGAGGAAACATTCAGTACTTC.

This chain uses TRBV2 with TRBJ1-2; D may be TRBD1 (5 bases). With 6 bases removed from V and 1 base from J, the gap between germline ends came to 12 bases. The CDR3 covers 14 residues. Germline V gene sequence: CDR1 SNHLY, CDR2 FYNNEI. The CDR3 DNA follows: TGTGCCAGCAGCCAGACAGCAGATAACTATGGCTACACCTTC. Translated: CASSQTADNYGYTF.

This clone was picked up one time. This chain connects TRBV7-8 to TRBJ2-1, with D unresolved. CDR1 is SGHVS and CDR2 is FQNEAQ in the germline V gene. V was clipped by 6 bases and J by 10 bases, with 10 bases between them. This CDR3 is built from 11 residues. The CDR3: CASSSRWEQFF. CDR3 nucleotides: TGTGCCAGCAGTTCGCGGTGGGAGCAGTTCTTC.

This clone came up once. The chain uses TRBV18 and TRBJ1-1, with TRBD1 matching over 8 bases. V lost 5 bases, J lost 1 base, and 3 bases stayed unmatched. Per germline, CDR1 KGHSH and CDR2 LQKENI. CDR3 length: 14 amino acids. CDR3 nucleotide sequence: TGTGCCAGCTCAGTGACAGGGGAGAACACTGAAGCTTTCTTT. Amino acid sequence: CASSVTGENTEAFF.

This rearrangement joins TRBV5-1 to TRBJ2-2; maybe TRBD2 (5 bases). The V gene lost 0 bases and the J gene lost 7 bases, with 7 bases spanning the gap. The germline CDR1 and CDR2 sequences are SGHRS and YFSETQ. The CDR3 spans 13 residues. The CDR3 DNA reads TGCGCCAGCAGCTTGGTCGGAGGCGGGGAGCTGTTTTTT. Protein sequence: CASSLVGGGELFF. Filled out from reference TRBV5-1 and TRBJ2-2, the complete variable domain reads KAGVTQTPRYLIKTRGQQVTLSCSPISGHRSVSWYQQTPGQGLQFLFEYFSETQRNKGNFPGRFSGRQFSNSRSEMNVSTLELGDSALYLCASSLVGGGELFFGEGSRLTVL.

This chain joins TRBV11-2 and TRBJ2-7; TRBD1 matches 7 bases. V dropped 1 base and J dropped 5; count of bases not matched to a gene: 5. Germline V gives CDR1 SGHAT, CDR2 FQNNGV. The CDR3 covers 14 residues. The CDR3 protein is CASSLVRQGDEQYF. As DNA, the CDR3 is TGTGCCAGCAGCTTAGTTCGACAGGGCGACGAGCAGTACTTC.

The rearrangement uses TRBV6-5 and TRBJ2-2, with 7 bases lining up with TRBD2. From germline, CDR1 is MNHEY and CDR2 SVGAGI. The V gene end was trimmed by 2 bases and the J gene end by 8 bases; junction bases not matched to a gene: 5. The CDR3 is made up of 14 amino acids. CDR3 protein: CASSYVAGAGELFF. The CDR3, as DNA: TGTGCCAGCAGTTACGTGGCGGGAGCTGGGGAGCTGTTTTTT.

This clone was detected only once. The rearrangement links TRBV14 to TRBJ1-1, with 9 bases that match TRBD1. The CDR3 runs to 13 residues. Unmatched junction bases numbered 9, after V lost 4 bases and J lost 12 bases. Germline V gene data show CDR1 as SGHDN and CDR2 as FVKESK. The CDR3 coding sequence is TGTGCCAGCAGCCCACAGGGGGCCCTTGCGACTTTCTTT. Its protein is CASSPQGALATFF.

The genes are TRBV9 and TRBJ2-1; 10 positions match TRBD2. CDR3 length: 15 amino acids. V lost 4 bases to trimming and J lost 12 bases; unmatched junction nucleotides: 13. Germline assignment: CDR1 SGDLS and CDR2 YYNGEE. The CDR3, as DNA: TGTGCCAGCAGCCCCTCCTCTAGCGGGAGCTCCCCGCAGTTCTTC. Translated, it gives CASSPSSSGSSPQFF.

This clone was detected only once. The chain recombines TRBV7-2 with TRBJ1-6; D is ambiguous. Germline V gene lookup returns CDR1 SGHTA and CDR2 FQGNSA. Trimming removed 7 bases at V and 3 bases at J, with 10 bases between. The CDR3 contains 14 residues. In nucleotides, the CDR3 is TGTGCCAGCACCAGAGGGTACTATAATTCACCCCTCCACTTT. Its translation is CASTRGYYNSPLHF.